Below, 21 T cell receptor beta chains from the same sample are listed, as sequenced in a study of blood T cell repertoires in COVID-19. TCRdb keeps only in-frame clones here, not all; method: immunoSEQ multiplex PCR. Of approximately 300,000 clones listed, more than 90% are singletons. The specimen was PBMCs or T cells enriched from blood (not recorded which). The receptors here all came from a woman aged 25 to 39 who had been exposed to COVID-19.

The chain links TRBV6-2 or TRBV6-3 to TRBJ1-5, with 8 bases identical to TRBD1. This CDR3 comprises 13 residues. The germline gives CDR1 MNHEY, CDR2 SVGEGT. V dropped 4 bases and J dropped 9; count of bases not matched to a gene: 5. Here the CDR3 reads CASSSGGRGPQHF. The CDR3 nucleotides read TGTGCCAGCAGTTCAGGGGGCCGCGGGCCCCAGCATTTT.

This chain joins TRBV7-9 and TRBJ1-2, with 7 bases lining up with TRBD1. The CDR3 has 12 residues. Germline V gene data show CDR1 as SEHNR and CDR2 as FQNEAQ (reference sequence). V dropped 4 bases and J dropped 10; count of bases not matched to a gene: 6. The CDR3 protein is CASSSTGTAYTF. In DNA form, the CDR3 reads TGTGCCAGCAGCTCTACCGGGACAGCCTACACCTTC.

Note on this clone: The sample carries other DNA sequences with the same CDR3. The chain is built from TRBV7-2 and TRBJ2-5, with D possibly being TRBD1 (6 bases). This CDR3 is built from 14 residues. From germline, CDR1 is SGHTA and CDR2 FQGNSA. Trimming pared 3 bases from V and 0 bases from J, leaving 8 bases between. The CDR3 loop reads CASSLDSNQETQYF. The CDR3 nucleotides read TGTGCCAGCAGCTTGGACAGCAACCAAGAGACCCAGTACTTC.

This clone has only one observation. This chain connects TRBV30 to TRBJ1-2; D gene uncertain. This CDR3 is 13 amino acids long. Germline V gene data show CDR1 as GTSNPN and CDR2 as SVGIG (reference sequence). V was trimmed by 4 bases and J by 3 bases, leaving 12 bases between them. Here the CDR3 DNA reads TGTGCCTGGACACGGTTAACCCACTATGGCTACACCTTC. Residues: CAWTRLTHYGYTF.

The CDR3 bases are TGTGCCTCGGGGGGGGCGCCGAACACTGAAGCTTTCTTT. This sequence encodes CASGGAPNTEAFF. The chain is built from TRBV28 and TRBJ1-1; possible D gene TRBD1, 6 bases. The CDR3 loop spans 13 amino acids. V was cut by 11 bases and J by 1 base, with 14 bases left in between. CDR1 MDHEN and CDR2 SYDVKM come from the germline V gene.

V usage is TRBV9 and J usage is TRBJ1-1; no firm D call. V was trimmed by 3 bases and J by 1 base, leaving 10 bases between them. Germline values: CDR1 SGDLS, CDR2 YYNGEE. The CDR3 extends over 14 amino acids. The CDR3 region has the DNA TGTGCCAGCAGCGGGAGAGCTCCGAACACTGAAGCTTTCTTT. Translation gives CASSGRAPNTEAFF.

The rearrangement links TRBV7-9 to TRBJ1-2, with unresolved D. CDR3 length: 13 residues. Trimming cost V 1 base and J 10 bases, with 13 bases left between them. CDR1 is SEHNR and CDR2 is FQNEAQ in the germline V gene (reference sequence). CDR3 in amino acids: CASSLGGQQAYTF. CDR3 coding DNA: TGTGCCAGCAGCTTAGGAGGGCAACAAGCCTACACCTTC.

The J gene is TRBJ2-7, the V gene TRBV28, with D maybe TRBD1 (5 bases). Germline CDR1 and CDR2: MDHEN and SYDVKM. V lost 3 bases, J lost 0 bases, and 9 bases lay in between. This CDR3 is 14 amino acids long. This CDR3 reads CASSFQGISYEQYF. The CDR3, as DNA: TGTGCCAGCAGTTTTCAGGGAATCTCCTACGAGCAGTACTTC. Complete variable domain (other parts from reference TRBV28 and TRBJ2-7): DVKVTQSSRYLVKRTGEKVFLECVQDMDHENMFWYRQDPGLGLRLIYFSYDVKMKEKGDIPEGYSVSREKKERFSLILESASTNQTSMYLCASSFQGISYEQYFGPGTRLTVT.

This chain joins TRBV11-3 and TRBJ2-5, with D tentatively TRBD2 (5 bases). The CDR3 loop spans 15 amino acids. CDR1 is SGHNT and CDR2 is YENEEA in the germline V gene. The V gene lost 2 bases and the J gene lost 5 bases, with 15 bases spanning the gap. The CDR3 region is CASSLSNSPGETQYF. The CDR3 DNA is TGTGCCAGCAGCTTATCCAACTCGCCGGGGGAGACCCAGTACTTC.

The chain employs TRBV5-5 and TRBJ1-6, with 10 bases that match TRBD1. Germline CDR1 and CDR2: SGHKS and YYEKEE (reference sequence). Trimming removed 5 bases from V and 3 bases from J; junction bases left unmatched: 2. The CDR3 sequence is 15 residues long. The DNA of the CDR3 is TGTGCCAGCAGGACAGGGGGCCTCTATAATTCACCCCTCCACTTT. Translating it yields CASRTGGLYNSPLHF. Full variable domain (rest looked up from reference TRBV5-5 and TRBJ1-6): DAGVTQSPTHLIKTRGQQVTLRCSPISGHKSVSWYQQVLGQGPQFIFQYYEKEERGRGNFPDRFSARQFPNYSSELNVNALLLGDSALYLCASRTGGLYNSPLHFGNGTRLTVT.

The J gene is TRBJ2-5, the V gene TRBV27; 9 bases line up with TRBD2. Trimming took 2 bases from V and 5 from J; bases not matched to a gene: 6. Looked up from germline, CDR1 is MNHEY and CDR2 is SMNVEV (reference sequence). The CDR3 covers 15 residues. For the CDR3, the DNA is TGTGCCAGCAGTTTAGGGGCGGGGGGGCCGGAGACCCAGTACTTC. Protein: CASSLGAGGPETQYF.

This chain uses TRBV4-1 with TRBJ2-7, with TRBD1 matching over 9 bases. The ends lost 4 bases at V and 4 bases at J; junction bases unmatched: 8. This CDR3 comprises 15 residues. Per the germline V gene, CDR1 is MGHRA and CDR2 is YSYEKL. CDR3 sequence: CASSRPTGGQYEQYF. CDR3 DNA: TGCGCCAGCAGCCGACCGACAGGGGGGCAATACGAGCAGTACTTC.

The chain couples TRBV27 to TRBJ1-6; 7 bases match TRBD1. The germline V gene has CDR1 MNHEY and CDR2 SMNVEV (reference sequence). The CDR3 is 15 amino acids. J lost 7 bases, V lost 0 bases, and 3 bases had no gene match. CDR3 amino acids: CASSLSRDSNSPLHF. The CDR3 DNA sequence: TGTGCCAGCAGTTTATCCCGGGACAGCAATTCACCCCTCCACTTT.

The rearrangement uses TRBV5-6 and TRBJ2-1; D is uncertain. CDR3 length: 15 residues. Trimming pared 1 base from V and 4 bases from J, leaving 12 bases between. Germline V gene sequence: CDR1 SGHDT, CDR2 YYEEEE. CDR3 loop: CASSLYGLVYNEQFF. CDR3 DNA sequence: TGTGCCAGCAGCTTGTACGGTTTGGTTTACAATGAGCAGTTCTTC.

The rearrangement uses TRBV6-2 or TRBV6-3 and TRBJ2-5, with 9 bases identical to TRBD2. Trimming took 5 bases from V and 5 from J; bases not matched to a gene: 12. CDR3 length: 16 residues. Looked up from germline, CDR1 is MNHEY and CDR2 is SVGEGT. CDR3 in amino acids: CASSTYSSGVRETQYF. CDR3 in DNA: TGTGCCAGCAGTACCTATTCTAGCGGGGTACGGGAGACCCAGTACTTC.

This chain connects TRBV19 to TRBJ2-2; 9 nucleotides agree with TRBD1. Germline CDR1 and CDR2: LNHDA and SQIVND (reference sequence). V was pared by 4 bases and J by 5 bases, with 8 bases of the junction left unmatched. The CDR3 consists of 16 residues. CDR3 sequence: CASSTLPGTGTGELFF. CDR3 nucleotides: TGTGCCAGTAGTACCCTACCGGGGACAGGGACCGGGGAGCTGTTTTTT. The complete variable domain, with remaining parts taken from reference TRBV19 and TRBJ2-2, reads DGGITQSPKYLFRKEGQNVTLSCEQNLNHDAMYWYRQDPGQGLRLIYYSQIVNDFQKGDIAEGYSVSREKKESFPLTVTSAQKNPTAFYLCASSTLPGTGTGELFFGEGSRLTVL.

The gene calls are TRBV7-9 and TRBJ1-5; a possible D gene is TRBD1 (6 bases). The CDR3 runs to 15 residues. Trimming stripped 5 bases from V and 2 bases from J, with 13 bases between. Germline loops: CDR1 SEHNR, CDR2 FQNEAQ (reference sequence). The CDR3 bases are TGTGCCAGCAGCCTGGCGGGGGCCGGCAATCAGCCCCAGCATTTT. This sequence encodes CASSLAGAGNQPQHF. Filled out from reference TRBV7-9 and TRBJ1-5, the complete variable domain reads DTGVSQNPRHKITKRGQNVTFRCDPISEHNRLYWYRQTLGQGPEFLTYFQNEAQLEKSRLLSDRFSAERPKGSFSTLEIQRTEQGDSAMYLCASSLAGAGNQPQHFGDGTRLSIL.

The chain recombines TRBV7-8 with TRBJ1-2, with D unresolved. CDR3 length equals 14 residues. The V end lost 1 base, the J end lost 5 bases, and 11 bases lay between the germline ends. Germline V CDR1 and CDR2: SGHVS, FQNEAQ. CDR3 sequence reads: CASSLEGRLYGYTF. The CDR3, as DNA: TGTGCCAGCAGCTTAGAGGGCAGACTATATGGCTACACCTTC.

This clone appeared once. The V call is TRBV7-3, the J call TRBJ2-1, with TRBD2 matching over 7 bases. V lost 0 bases to trimming and J lost 7 bases; unmatched junction nucleotides: 6. Per germline, CDR1 SGHTA and CDR2 FQGTGA. The CDR3 totals 15 residues. The CDR3 spells CASSLTRGGANEQFF. The CDR3 DNA is TGTGCCAGCAGCTTAACGCGGGGAGGGGCAAATGAGCAGTTCTTC.

The CDR3 reads CASSLESVAGGGGTDTQYF. The CDR3 DNA is TGTGCCAGCAGCTTAGAATCCGTGGCGGGGGGGGGCGGCACAGATACGCAGTATTTT. This chain links TRBV7-6 with TRBJ2-3; TRBD2 matches 9 bases. CDR3 size: 19 residues. With V trimmed by 1 base and J by 1 base, 12 bases remained unmatched. Germline lookup yields CDR1 SGHVS and CDR2 FNYEAQ.

V usage is TRBV7-9 and J usage is TRBJ2-3; 9 positions match TRBD2. Looked up from germline, CDR1 is SEHNR and CDR2 is FQNEAQ (reference sequence). V was pared by 0 bases and J by 5 bases, with 12 bases of the junction left unmatched. This CDR3 is built from 18 residues. This chain's CDR3 is CASSLALGLAGVIDTQYF. The DNA for the CDR3 is TGTGCCAGCAGCTTAGCACTCGGGTTAGCGGGGGTAATAGATACGCAGTATTTT.